This TCR beta chain derives from a study of blood T cells in healthy people across ages. In the study overall: For every two T cells, template switching captured about one barcoded beta molecule.

The use of a sample-barcoded 5' primer and a J-beta primer mix characterized a second PCR of about 7 to 12 cycles. TCRdb used MiXCR to reprocess the 5' RACE reads, holding one entry per CDR3 protein. The data contain some 900,000 distinct CDR3 sequences, 29% of them singletons. Trimming removed 4 bases at V and 3 bases at J, with 3 bases between. The CDR3 is made up of 12 amino acids. Per germline, CDR1 ENHRY and CDR2 SYGVKD. The table lists this clonotype with many counts. Antigen specificity is unknown. Regarding the study as a whole: CMV infection status of these donors was not known.

The specimen sequenced was blood. The receptor was derived from a woman older than 75 in good health. The chain has TRBV10-3 and TRBJ1-4; no definite D call. CDR3 loop: CAISVSNEKLFF. The CDR3 DNA sequence: TGTGCCATCAGTGTATCTAATGAAAAACTGTTTTTT.